This is a list of T cell receptor beta chains from one sample in a study of blood T cell repertoires in COVID-19. Using immunoSEQ multiplex PCR, the repertoire was profiled, and TCRdb retains in-frame clones only, with some absent. The table has 200,000 to 250,000 clones, approximately 85% seen once. Specimen: peripheral blood. The receptors here all came from an older woman with COVID-19, enrolled during active disease. CDR3s include the opening cysteine and the closing phenylalanine or tryptophan. A D gene is named only where the DNA matches it firmly. The listing skips clone size in some rows; elsewhere it reads once, few, many or a size class.

TRBV7-2	TRBJ2-3	few	TRBD1	CASSLVDRADTQYF	TGTGCCAGCAGCTTAGTCGACAGGGCAGATACGCAGTATTTT
TRBV7-2	TRBJ1-2	-	TRBD1	CASSPGQGYYGYTF	TGTGCCAGCAGCCCAGGACAGGGCTACTATGGCTACACCTTC
TRBV2	TRBJ1-2	-	-	CASSDRVLLGYTF	TGTGCCAGCAGTGACAGGGTATTATTAGGCTACACCTTC
TRBV20-1	TRBJ2-5	-	-	CSVRVQETQYF	TGCAGTGTACGGGTCCAGGAGACCCAGTACTTC
TRBV7-2	TRBJ1-1	few	-	CASSFGERYTEAFF	TGTGCCAGCAGCTTCGGGGAAAGGTACACTGAAGCTTTCTTT
TRBV6-5	TRBJ1-1	-	-	CASSYSGALGTEAFF	TGTGCCAGCAGTTACTCGGGGGCTCTCGGTACTGAAGCTTTCTTT
TRBV12-3/TRBV12-4	TRBJ1-1	-	TRBD1	CASSTGASTEAFF	TGTGCCAGCAGTACAGGGGCAAGCACTGAAGCTTTCTTT
TRBV5-1	TRBJ1-6	-	TRBD1	CASSALGTDNSPLHF	TGCGCCAGCAGCGCCCTCGGGACAGATAATTCACCCCTCCACTTT
TRBV6-5	TRBJ1-5	-	TRBD1	CASILDRDGQPQHF	TGTGCCAGCATCCTGGACAGGGACGGTCAGCCCCAGCATTTT
TRBV18	TRBJ2-2	-	-	CASSRQIPDTGELFF	TGTGCCAGCTCACGCCAAATCCCGGACACCGGGGAGCTGTTTTTT
TRBV27	TRBJ2-5	-	-	CASRVQGTETQYF	TGTGCCAGCAGGGTTCAGGGAACAGAGACCCAGTACTTC
TRBV9	TRBJ1-2	-	TRBD1	CASSVGQRIPGYTF	TGTGCCAGCAGCGTGGGACAGAGAATACCTGGCTACACCTTC
TRBV7-9	TRBJ2-7	few	TRBD1	CASSLVKQGAWEQYF	TGTGCCAGCAGCTTAGTTAAACAGGGGGCATGGGAGCAGTACTTC
TRBV11-2	TRBJ1-5	-	TRBD1	CASSRDRDDQPQHF	TGTGCCAGCTCCCGGGACAGGGACGATCAGCCCCAGCATTTT
TRBV6-5	TRBJ2-1	-	TRBD2	CASSFGLAGYNEQFF	TGTGCCAGCAGCTTCGGACTAGCGGGATATAATGAGCAGTTCTTC
TRBV12-3/TRBV12-4	TRBJ1-6	few	TRBD1	CASSRGNNSPLHF	TGTGCCAGCAGCAGGGGGAATAATTCACCCCTCCACTTT
TRBV6-1	TRBJ2-7	-	-	CASSERLSYEQYF	TGTGCCAGCAGTGAACGACTGAGTTACGAGCAGTACTTC
TRBV3-1/TRBV3-2	TRBJ2-3	-	-	CASSPGWPGSFGTDTQYF	TGTGCCAGCAGCCCAGGGTGGCCAGGTTCTTTTGGCACAGATACGCAGTATTTT
TRBV12-5	TRBJ2-2	-	-	CASGPRTGELFF	TGTGCTAGTGGTCCTAGAACCGGGGAGCTGTTTTTT
TRBV6-6	TRBJ1-4	-	TRBD1	CASSYSFGQGYEKLFF	TGTGCCAGCAGTTACTCCTTTGGACAGGGGTATGAAAAACTGTTTTTT
TRBV6-5	TRBJ2-7	-	TRBD1	CASRPGTGNLYEQYF	TGTGCCAGCAGACCCGGGACAGGGAATCTTTACGAGCAGTACTTC
TRBV7-7	TRBJ2-3	-	TRBD2	CASSPGLAGSTDTQYF	TGTGCTAGCAGCCCTGGACTAGCGGGGAGCACAGATACGCAGTATTTT
TRBV7-2	TRBJ2-7	-	TRBD2	CASSLAQGLADSYEQYF	TGTGCCAGCAGCTTAGCTCAGGGACTAGCGGACTCCTACGAGCAGTACTTC
TRBV7-3	TRBJ2-2	-	TRBD2	CASCPTGLAGGGELFF	TGTGCCAGCTGCCCCACCGGGCTAGCGGGGGGCGGGGAGCTGTTTTTT
TRBV11-3	TRBJ2-5	-	-	CASSARTEQETQYF	TGTGCCAGCAGCGCGAGGACAGAACAAGAGACCCAGTACTTC
TRBV19	TRBJ1-5	-	-	CAGGGGNQPQHF	TGTGCGGGAGGGGGGGGAAATCAGCCCCAGCATTTT
TRBV10-1	TRBJ2-7	-	TRBD2	CASSESWRELYNEQYF	TGCGCCAGCAGTGAGTCTTGGCGGGAGCTATACAACGAGCAGTACTTC
TRBV12-3/TRBV12-4	TRBJ1-5	-	-	CASSKTELQHF	TGTGCCAGCAGTAAGACGGAGCTCCAGCATTTT
TRBV9	TRBJ2-5	-	TRBD2	CASSVDSRTSGTQYF	TGTGCCAGCAGCGTAGATAGCCGGACTAGCGGGACCCAGTACTTC
TRBV19	TRBJ2-3	-	TRBD2	CASSISGGGGDTQYF	TGTGCCAGTAGTATTTCGGGAGGTGGGGGGGATACGCAGTATTTT
TRBV7-3	TRBJ2-1	once	-	CASSLESTPSFHEQFF	TGTGCCAGCAGCTTGGAGTCTACCCCCTCCTTTCATGAGCAGTTCTTC
TRBV7-9	TRBJ1-2	-	-	CASSLGGGGYTF	TGTGCCAGCAGCTTAGGAGGGGGAGGCTACACCTTC
TRBV25-1	TRBJ1-2	-	TRBD1	CASSDEAGGNYGYTF	TGTGCCAGCAGTGATGAGGCAGGGGGGAACTATGGCTACACCTTC
TRBV10-3	TRBJ2-3	-	TRBD2	CAIKGGGADTQYF	TGTGCCATAAAAGGCGGGGGGGCTGATACGCAGTATTTT
TRBV29-1	TRBJ2-7	-	-	CSVESGREGDEQYF	TGCAGCGTTGAAAGTGGCAGGGAGGGGGACGAGCAGTACTTC
TRBV30	TRBJ1-2	-	TRBD1	CAWRDFGQGRSDGYTF	TGTGCCTGGAGAGATTTCGGACAGGGGAGGTCTGATGGCTACACCTTC
TRBV7-2	TRBJ1-6	-	TRBD1	CASSPQVGQNNSPLHF	TGTGCCAGCAGCCCCCAAGTGGGACAGAATAATTCACCCCTCCACTTT
TRBV6-5	TRBJ2-7	-	TRBD2	CASGTIEQYF	TGTGCCAGTGGGACTATCGAGCAGTACTTC
TRBV7-2	TRBJ2-6	-	TRBD2	CASSLAGGASGANVLTF	TGTGCCAGCAGCTTAGCCGGGGGGGCCTCTGGGGCCAACGTCCTGACTTTC
TRBV15	TRBJ1-2	-	-	CATSRDIASKSGYTF	TGTGCCACCAGCAGAGATATCGCGAGTAAGAGTGGCTACACCTTC
TRBV5-1	TRBJ1-3	-	TRBD1	CASSLETGAGNTIYF	TGCGCCAGCAGCTTGGAAACAGGGGCTGGAAACACCATATATTTT
TRBV7-2	TRBJ2-1	-	TRBD2	CASSLGTSGARGQFF	TGTGCCAGCAGCTTAGGGACTAGCGGGGCGCGGGGGCAGTTCTTC
TRBV27	TRBJ1-6	-	-	CATRRGENSPLHF	TGTGCCACCCGGCGGGGGGAAAATTCACCCCTCCACTTT
TRBV4-2	TRBJ1-1	-	-	CASSQDRQLNTEAFF	TGTGCCAGCAGCCAAGATCGACAGTTGAACACTGAAGCTTTCTTT
TRBV7-2	TRBJ1-3	-	-	CASSIGRGGNTIYF	TGTGCCAGCAGCATCGGAAGGGGAGGAAACACCATATATTTT
TRBV7-2	TRBJ2-5	-	TRBD1	CASSLVQGAMETQYF	TGTGCCAGCAGCTTAGTACAGGGGGCTATGGAGACCCAGTACTTC
TRBV5-1	TRBJ2-1	-	TRBD2	CASGVRLAGGLPHNEQFF	TGCGCAAGCGGGGTTAGGCTAGCGGGAGGGCTCCCCCACAATGAGCAGTTCTTC
TRBV6-6	TRBJ1-5	-	-	CASSGNVPQHF	TGTGCCAGCAGCGGTAATGTGCCCCAGCATTTT
TRBV19	TRBJ2-1	-	TRBD2	CASSFTGTSRGDEQFF	TGTGCCAGTAGTTTCACCGGGACTAGCAGGGGGGATGAGCAGTTCTTC
TRBV9	TRBJ2-5	-	-	CASSVGGRGAGGETQYF	TGTGCCAGCAGCGTAGGAGGCAGGGGGGCCGGCGGAGAGACCCAGTACTTC
TRBV19	TRBJ1-5	-	-	CASSIEGQLEPQHF	TGTGCCAGTAGTATAGAAGGACAGCTAGAGCCCCAGCATTTT
TRBV6-5	TRBJ1-4	once	-	CASRTRQDNEKLFF	TGTGCCAGCAGAACACGGCAGGATAATGAAAAACTGTTTTTT
TRBV6-5	TRBJ1-1	-	-	CASSYSRSHNTEAFF	TGTGCCAGCAGTTACTCCCGCAGTCACAACACTGAAGCTTTCTTT
TRBV7-9	TRBJ2-1	-	-	CASSLVLGLSYNEQFF	TGTGCCAGCAGCTTAGTGCTGGGCCTCTCCTACAATGAGCAGTTCTTC
TRBV6-1	TRBJ2-5	-	TRBD1	CASSDTGGQETQYF	TGTGCCAGCAGTGATACAGGGGGGCAAGAGACCCAGTACTTC
TRBV5-4	TRBJ2-7	-	-	CASSLRSSYEQYF	TGTGCCAGCAGCCTGAGAAGTTCCTACGAGCAGTACTTC
TRBV6-5	TRBJ1-5	-	-	CASSYSTGRWPQHF	TGTGCCAGCAGTTACTCGACTGGCCGTTGGCCCCAGCATTTT
TRBV12-3/TRBV12-4	TRBJ1-1	-	-	CASSRDTEAFF	TGTGCCAGCAGTCGGGACACTGAAGCTTTCTTT